The TCR beta chain described here comes from a study of regulatory T cells in long-lasting Graves disease. Library construction for TCR beta used iRepertoire HTBI primers and Arm-PCR of CDR3 regions. Each CDR3 protein is one row after TCRdb ran MiXCR on the multiplex PCR reads. The sample shows over 300,000 distinct CDR3 sequences, around a fifth of them seen only once. The sample's time point: persistent/refractory GD, antithyroid drugs over 5 years with positive TRAb. The TCR library was prepared using RNA isolated from PBMCs. All patients originated from an endocrinology department located in Xi'an, China. This sequence was found in a female donor with Graves disease. The source was peripheral blood mononuclear cells (PBMCs), collected when the disease was refractory, from a patient treated with antithyroid drugs.

The CDR3 DNA sequence: TGTGCCAGCAGCTTAAAGGACCTTAATGAAGCTTTCTTT. Encoded protein: CASSLKDLNEAFF. The chain has TRBV5-6 and TRBJ1-1; D not resolved. The germline V gene encodes CDR1 SGHDT and CDR2 YYEEEE. V lost 2 bases to trimming and J lost 7 bases, with 12 bases between them. The CDR3 has 13 residues.